This entry is about one TCR beta chain. Its antigen is still unknown. No quality values exist for individual bases; no much larger clone is one base distant. The sample originates from a study of shared clonotypes between healthy human individuals (TCRdb year 2020). In the study overall: The cohort included three men and a couple of women between 18 and 49 years of age. To estimate repertoire size and how much clonotype sharing occurs between individuals, the study deeply sequenced the blood TCR repertoires of five healthy adults. To increase sequencing depth and limit assay-specific biases, TCR repertoire library preparation and sequencing were carried out by different laboratories using diverse techniques. For each donor, CD4 naive and CD4 memory were each given three plates, CD8 naive was given two plates, and CD8 memory was given one plate. Per donor, leukapheresis produced somewhere between about 0.94 and 9 billion PBMCs.

Healthy HIV-negative adults with no recently reported acute infections or vaccinations were included as donors. Every donor was a Caucasian adult residing in Nashville, Tennessee, USA. Magnetic negative selection was used to enrich CD4+ T cells, after which naive cells were positively selected on CD45RA and the negative fraction became the memory subset. Blood was collected by leukapheresis, and PBMCs were isolated by Ficoll-Histopaque density gradient centrifugation and then cryopreserved in liquid nitrogen vapor phase. Purity and quantity of every magnetically sorted T cell population were checked by analytical flow cytometry. From each sorted fraction, genomic DNA was isolated and quantified by UV absorbance on a Nanodrop 2000c. Beyond this particular receptor, the publication reports: Pairwise subsampling indicated that sequencing depth was expected to affect the degree of clonotype sharing among donors. Even with the large sequencing depth, rarefaction of the sorted-subset datasets indicated that sequencing was incomplete. Because the study included only a small number of donors, the genetic and exposure-history diversity represented was limited. Naive subsets generally had larger estimated clonotype richness than memory subsets. Compared with non-shared clonotypes, clonotypes shared by all four sorted-subset donors had higher generation probabilities. Sharing across several donors was observed for about 5% of naive CD4, 3% to 3.5% of naive CD8, 2% to 2.5% of memory CD4, and approximately 0.41% of memory CD8 clonotypes. Sampling was limited to blood, and TCR repertoires in tissue likely differ from TCR repertoires in blood.

Using the deep immunoSEQ assay, TCR CDR3 regions were amplified from genomic DNA by multiplex PCR. Extracted genomic DNA from each cell subset was spread evenly across all wells of several immunoSEQ 96-well plates, with each plate serving as a replicate. For sorted subsets, roughly 0.2 ug genomic DNA, equal to about 30,000 T cell genomes, was loaded into each replicate PCR. Purified libraries were quantified with a Qubit 3.0 fluorometer, sized on a Bioanalyzer 2100, and re-quantified with the KAPA Library Quantification kit. A separate single-read 150-cycle Illumina NextSeq 550 flow cell was used to sequence each immunoSEQ 96-well plate. As for how the authors treated the data: Because the immunoSEQ output included only junctional sequences and no quality scores, the filtering could not be the same as the filtering used for full-length reads. To assign V/J genes and CDR3, sequences were annotated against IMGT germline references using PyIR, a Python wrapper for IgBLAST v1.9. Reads were filtered out if the reads had weak V/J assignments (E-value above 1e-6), no CDR3, stop codons, out-of-frame junctions, or ambiguous translated residues. V3J clonotypes were defined by identical inferred V gene, J gene, and CDR3 amino acid sequence. The percentage overlap between two repertoires was calculated by dividing the number of shared unique clonotypes by the size of the smaller repertoire. Richness of each repertoire was evaluated using RTK rarefaction, the Chao1 estimator, and Recon v2.1 estimates of unobserved clonotypes. Generation probabilities were computed with OLGA for all TCRbeta clonotypes obtained by the gDNA method from several donors. This is the immuneACCESS table as TCRdb keeps it, with only in-frame sequences that have V and J called. A part of the clones is gone; compared with another copy, unresolved V genes explain less than half, and the rest is unexplained. That table gives V, J and clone size, and the DNA gave D and trimming. Recorded for this sample are some 2,000,000 clones; 85% to 95% of them occurred a single time. Approximately 0.13% of the sample is in the top ten clones.

Per the germline V gene, SNHLY is the CDR1 and FYNNEI is the CDR2. Inclusive of the bounding cysteine and phenylalanine, the CDR3 is 16 residues long. Only the CDR3 region is kept as DNA, spanning 48 bases read in frame from base 1. For this chain, trimming is 6 bases at the V end and 4 bases at the J end, and the number of junction bases without a gene match is 12. The source material was naive CD4+ T cells sorted from blood. The cell subset or site label corresponds to: CD45RA+ positively selected. The V gene is TRBV2 and the J gene is TRBJ2-7; TRBD2 fits 10 bases in the junction. The sequence came from a man aged 18-30 years in good health. CDR3 sequence: CASSDGPRSGGYEQYF. At the DNA level, the sequence is TGTGCCAGCAGCGACGGGCCCCGTAGCGGGGGGTACGAGCAGTACTTC.